A selection of T cell receptor beta chains follows, all from one sample in a study of shared clonotypes between healthy human individuals. Repertoires were generated with immunoSEQ multiplex PCR, while TCRdb's copy carries only in-frame clones and drops some. The sample records 2,500,000 or so clones, 80% to 95% being singletons. Sequencing was performed on naive CD4+ T cells from PBMCs. The receptor source for this set is a man aged 18 to 30 in good health. Some clones in this sample may be carry-over from other donors' samples. Each CDR3 is given with its conserved first and last residue. D genes are given only for firm matches. Clone size is given for some rows only: seen once, a few or many times, or a class if the clone is expanded.

j_call,cdr3_length,clone_size,d_call,v_call,cdr3_nt,cdr3_aa
TRBJ2-5,13,.,.,TRBV19,TGTGCCAGTAGTCCGGGAGTCCGAGAGACCCAGTACTTC,CASSPGVRETQYF
TRBJ1-1,16,.,TRBD1,TRBV5-4,TGTGCCAGCAGCCCCACGACAGGGGGCGAACTCACTGAAGCTTTCTTT,CASSPTTGGELTEAFF
TRBJ1-1,16,once,TRBD1,TRBV5-1,TGCGCCAGCAGCTCAGACGGTCGACAGGGGAGCACTGAAGCTTTCTTT,CASSSDGRQGSTEAFF
TRBJ1-1,12,few,.,TRBV9,TGTGCCAGCAGCCTTCTCACGGGTCCGGCTTTCTTT,CASSLLTGPAFF
TRBJ1-1,16,once,.,TRBV4-1,TGCGCCAGCAGCCAAGATCCGGGGGGTGTCGGTACTGAAGCTTTCTTT,CASSQDPGGVGTEAFF
TRBJ1-2,12,.,.,TRBV7-8,TGTGCCAGCAGCTCGCCATTCTATGGCTACACCTTC,CASSSPFYGYTF
TRBJ1-1,16,.,.,TRBV4-1,TGCGCCAGCAGCCAATCTAGACTTGGGGTGAACACTGAAGCTTTCTTT,CASSQSRLGVNTEAFF
TRBJ1-2,13,.,.,TRBV2,TGTGCCAGCAGTGTTATGGCAGCAGAAGGCTACACCTTC,CASSVMAAEGYTF
TRBJ2-3,15,.,.,TRBV6-1,TGTGCCAGCAGTAGGGAGCGGAGGGTCACAGATACGCAGTATTTT,CASSRERRVTDTQYF
TRBJ2-7,14,once,.,TRBV2,TGTGCCAGCAGTGGGGGCCAGTCCCCCTACGAGCAGTACTTC,CASSGGQSPYEQYF
TRBJ1-2,15,.,TRBD1,TRBV19,TGTGCCAGTAGTATATCTGGGACAGGGGACTATGGCTACACCTTC,CASSISGTGDYGYTF
TRBJ2-3,16,.,.,TRBV7-3,TGTGCCAGCAGGCCTGGGACAAAGATCCCCACAGATACGCAGTATTTT,CASRPGTKIPTDTQYF
TRBJ1-2,15,.,TRBD1,TRBV6-6,TGTGCCAGCAGTTACTCACCGGGACAGTACTATGGCTACACCTTC,CASSYSPGQYYGYTF
TRBJ2-7,16,.,TRBD1,TRBV6-1,TGTGCCAGCAGTGACCGGGGACAGCTTGCCTCCTACGAGCAGTACTTC,CASSDRGQLASYEQYF
TRBJ1-4,15,.,TRBD1,TRBV5-6,TGTGCCAGCAGCTCCGCGACAGGGGGCTTTGAAAAACTGTTTTTT,CASSSATGGFEKLFF
TRBJ2-6,15,.,.,TRBV7-2,TGTGCCAGCAGCTCACCTCCCGCTGGGGCCAACGTCCTGACTTTC,CASSSPPAGANVLTF
TRBJ1-1,14,.,.,TRBV29-1,TGCAGCGTCCGCAGGCCGGGGGCGGCCACTGAAGCTTTCTTT,CSVRRPGAATEAFF
TRBJ1-5,14,.,.,TRBV28,TGTGCCAGCAGTCCCGGACAGTCCAATCAGCCCCAGCATTTT,CASSPGQSNQPQHF
TRBJ1-6,16,.,.,TRBV28,TGTGCCAGCAGTTTTGCTGGGAGCAGTCTGAATTCACCCCTCCACTTT,CASSFAGSSLNSPLHF
TRBJ1-2,15,.,TRBD1,TRBV11-2,TGTGCCAGCAGCTTAGATTGGACAGGGGGCATTGGCTACACCTTC,CASSLDWTGGIGYTF
TRBJ2-6,19,.,.,TRBV11-2,TGTGCCAGCAGCTCCCCCAGGCAGGGGCTGCTTTTGAGGGCCAACGTCCTGACTTTC,CASSSPRQGLLLRANVLTF
TRBJ1-3,16,.,TRBD1,TRBV6-6,TGTGCCAGCAGTTACTATGGGACAGCCTCTGGAAACACCATATATTTT,CASSYYGTASGNTIYF
TRBJ2-7,14,.,.,TRBV7-9,TGTGCCAGCAGCCCAAGGGGCGGGCTCTACGAGCAGTACTTC,CASSPRGGLYEQYF
TRBJ2-7,15,.,.,TRBV15,TGTGCCACCAGCAGAGGGTCCCCAGGGGTGGACGAGCAGTACTTC,CATSRGSPGVDEQYF
TRBJ1-1,15,once,TRBD1,TRBV5-1,TGCGCCAGCAGCTTCCGGGACAGGGAGAACACTGAAGCTTTCTTT,CASSFRDRENTEAFF
TRBJ1-1,17,.,.,TRBV15,TGTGCCACCAGCAGAGGGACGTCCGATTCGGTGAACACTGAAGCTTTCTTT,CATSRGTSDSVNTEAFF
TRBJ2-4,16,once,.,TRBV5-1,TGCGCCAGCAGCTTTGCCCAGAAACTAGCCAAAAACATTCAGTACTTC,CASSFAQKLAKNIQYF
TRBJ1-1,13,.,.,TRBV5-5,TGTGCCAGCAGCTCGCACAGGAGCACTGAAGCTTTCTTT,CASSSHRSTEAFF
TRBJ1-1,15,.,.,TRBV5-1,TGCGCCAGCAGCTTGGCCATGACAATGAACACTGAAGCTTTCTTT,CASSLAMTMNTEAFF
TRBJ2-7,19,.,TRBD2,TRBV9,TGTGCCAGCAGCGCCCTCGCCGGGGAAACTAGCGGGAGCTCCTACGAGCAGTACTTC,CASSALAGETSGSSYEQYF
TRBJ1-2,13,.,TRBD1,TRBV2,TGTGCCAGCACCCCGGGACAGAGGCCCGGCTACACCTTC,CASTPGQRPGYTF
TRBJ2-4,15,.,.,TRBV5-6,TGTGCCAGCAGCTTGAGGGGGTTAGCCAAAAACATTCAGTACTTC,CASSLRGLAKNIQYF
TRBJ1-3,13,.,.,TRBV29-1,TGCAGCGTTGCTGGAAAGTCTGGAAACACCATATATTTT,CSVAGKSGNTIYF
TRBJ2-7,15,.,TRBD2,TRBV5-1,TGCGCCAGCAGCTTGGGTCTAGCGGGAGAGCACGAGCAGTACTTC,CASSLGLAGEHEQYF
TRBJ2-1,13,.,.,TRBV7-3,TGTGCCAGCAGCTTAACGGGGTCCGTTGAGCAGTTCTTC,CASSLTGSVEQFF
TRBJ2-6,17,once,TRBD1,TRBV2,TGTGCCAGCAGTCAGCAGGGGGCAGGCTCTGGGGCCAACGTCCTGACTTTC,CASSQQGAGSGANVLTF
TRBJ1-1,17,.,TRBD1,TRBV7-2,TGTGCCAGCAGCTTTCGACAGGGGGCTTTGTCTCCCACTGAAGCTTTCTTT,CASSFRQGALSPTEAFF
TRBJ1-5,14,.,TRBD1,TRBV6-6,TGTGCCAGCAGTTACTCGGGACAGGGGGTGCCCCAGCATTTT,CASSYSGQGVPQHF
TRBJ2-6,15,.,.,TRBV6-4,TGTGCCAGCAGTGAGAGTCTGTCCGGGGCCAACGTCCTGACTTTC,CASSESLSGANVLTF
TRBJ1-2,16,.,.,TRBV7-9,TGTGCCAGCAGCATATCGGGGACAAATCTCAGGGATGGCTACACCTTC,CASSISGTNLRDGYTF
TRBJ2-7,11,.,.,TRBV20-1,TGCAGTGCCAAGCTGAACTACGAGCAGTACTTC,CSAKLNYEQYF
TRBJ2-3,16,.,TRBD2,TRBV4-1,TGCGCCAGCAGCCGTTTACTAGCGGGTAACACAGATACGCAGTATTTT,CASSRLLAGNTDTQYF
TRBJ2-7,12,.,.,TRBV6-5,TGTGCCAGCAGGTCGTCAGGTGGCGAGCAGTACTTC,CASRSSGGEQYF
TRBJ2-6,14,.,.,TRBV28,TGTGCCAGCAGGCGAGGCTCTGGGGCCAACGTCCTGACTTTC,CASRRGSGANVLTF
TRBJ1-5,17,.,.,TRBV19,TGTGCCAGTAGTATAACCCCCCCCGGGGGGGGCAATCAGCCCCAGCATTTT,CASSITPPGGGNQPQHF
TRBJ2-7,15,once,.,TRBV4-3,TGCGCCAGCAGCCAAGAGTTTACAGAGTCCTACGAGCAGTACTTC,CASSQEFTESYEQYF
TRBJ2-7,15,.,TRBD1,TRBV5-6,TGTGCCAGCAGCCCGACAGGGGTTGGCTCCTACGAGCAGTACTTC,CASSPTGVGSYEQYF
TRBJ1-6,14,.,.,TRBV10-3,TGTGCCATCAGTGAAACCGGTCCTAATTCACCCCTCCACTTT,CAISETGPNSPLHF
TRBJ2-7,11,.,.,TRBV28,TGTGCCAGCAGCCCATATTACGAGCAGTACTTC,CASSPYYEQYF
TRBJ1-1,13,.,TRBD1,TRBV7-2,TGTGCCAGCAGCTTAGCCCCAGGGGGTTTAGCTTTCTTT,CASSLAPGGLAFF